The clone carrying this T cell receptor beta chain has only a few counts. The record originates from a study of identical twins. With template switching, a universal primer site was added, and the cDNA carried unique molecular identifiers. TCRdb ran MiXCR on the 5' RACE reads and lists one entry per CDR3 protein. In the table there are roughly 720,000 distinct CDR3 sequences, roughly 18% of which are singletons. The same sample was also studied in work on T cells expressing NK-cell markers.

The sequencing sample was made of PBMCs. The source is a young woman in good health.

CDR3 DNA: TGTGCCATCAACCCCGGAGCGGGGGCGGGAGATACGCAGTATTTT. The encoded protein is CAINPGAGAGDTQYF. The gene calls are TRBV10-3 and TRBJ2-3, with 8 bases fitting TRBD2. CDR1 and CDR2 (germline): ENHRY, SYGVKD. This CDR3 has 15 residues. V dropped 7 bases and J dropped 5; count of bases not matched to a gene: 11.